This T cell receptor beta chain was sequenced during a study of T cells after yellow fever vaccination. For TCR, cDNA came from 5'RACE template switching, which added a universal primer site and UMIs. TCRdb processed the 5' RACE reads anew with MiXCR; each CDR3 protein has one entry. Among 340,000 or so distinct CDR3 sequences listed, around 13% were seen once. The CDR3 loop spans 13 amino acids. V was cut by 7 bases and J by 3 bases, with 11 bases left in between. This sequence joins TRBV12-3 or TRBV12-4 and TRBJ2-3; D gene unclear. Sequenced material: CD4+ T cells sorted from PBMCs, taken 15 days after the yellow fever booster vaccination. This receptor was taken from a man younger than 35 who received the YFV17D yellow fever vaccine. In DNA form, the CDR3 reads TGTGCCAGCAACCGTTTGGGGACAGATACGCAGTATTTT. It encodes CASNRLGTDTQYF.